The rows below give T cell receptor beta chains drawn from one sample of a study of blood T cell repertoires in COVID-19. The protocol was immunoSEQ multiplex PCR, while the TCRdb copy is restricted to in-frame clones and leaves out a portion. The sample consists of over 100,000 clones, approximately 83% of them appearing once. The sequenced sample was peripheral blood. The origin of the receptors is an elderly man with acute or convalescent COVID-19. CDR3s include the opening cysteine and the closing phenylalanine or tryptophan. The order of the fields is J gene, D gene, V gene, CDR3 protein. A D gene is named only where the DNA matches it firmly.

TRBJ1-6 . TRBV7-9 CASSATGQISPLHF
TRBJ2-1 TRBD2 TRBV6-4 CASSAPFASGMGNEQFF
TRBJ2-7 TRBD1 TRBV5-4 CASSSGTGRYEQYF
TRBJ1-2 . TRBV15 CAISGGDYGYTF
TRBJ2-1 TRBD1 TRBV7-3 CASSTGVYNEQFF
TRBJ2-1 TRBD2 TRBV7-2 CASSLRGSAYNEQFF
TRBJ1-2 . TRBV29-1 CSVLGGQRNYGYTF
TRBJ2-1 TRBD2 TRBV6-6 CASSQTGLAGLNEQFF
TRBJ2-2 . TRBV7-3 CASSLRPGMADAGELFF
TRBJ1-5 . TRBV18 CASSPAQVNQPQHF
TRBJ1-1 . TRBV7-2 CASSSAGGMNTEAFF
TRBJ1-5 TRBD1 TRBV3-1/TRBV3-2 CASSQDRDQPQHF
TRBJ1-2 . TRBV6-5 CASSYGSTGGHGYTF
TRBJ2-7 . TRBV6-6 CASRGGRGTYEQYF
TRBJ1-2 . TRBV6-6 CASITGFNGYTF
TRBJ2-3 . TRBV11-2 CASSLARGEYTQYF
TRBJ2-5 TRBD2 TRBV18 CASSPILADQETQYF
TRBJ2-2 TRBD2 TRBV5-1 CASSSGLASTAGELFF
TRBJ1-1 TRBD1 TRBV19 CATGQGVAEAFF
TRBJ1-6 TRBD1 TRBV18 CASSPGTGTDSPLHF
TRBJ2-1 TRBD2 TRBV2 CATAREGSYNEQFF
TRBJ1-2 TRBD1 TRBV5-5 CASTHSTGEHGYTF
TRBJ2-5 TRBD2 TRBV5-1 CASSPPRGVQETQYF
TRBJ1-3 . TRBV6-5 CASSPQGSSGNTIYF
TRBJ1-6 TRBD1 TRBV10-3 CAISDRGSDSPLHF
TRBJ1-2 . TRBV19 CASRNPLTENYGYTF
TRBJ2-7 . TRBV28 CASSPTSHLYEQYF
TRBJ2-1 TRBD2 TRBV9 CASSRAGGSYNEQFF
TRBJ2-5 . TRBV19 CASSERGRQETQYF
TRBJ2-2 TRBD2 TRBV7-7 CASSLLPSGSSSGELFF
TRBJ2-1 TRBD2 TRBV6-4 CASSDPGLAGEEQFF
TRBJ2-7 TRBD2 TRBV19 CASSISGDQGHYSYEQYF
TRBJ1-1 . TRBV28 CASTSYWEAFF
TRBJ1-6 TRBD1 TRBV18 CASSAGGDRSNSPLHF
TRBJ2-3 . TRBV27 CASSLWLSTDTQYF
TRBJ1-2 . TRBV19 CASSRNDRVSNYGYTF
TRBJ1-1 TRBD1 TRBV2 CASSPSTGGRNTEAFF
TRBJ1-1 . TRBV5-6 CASSLVSHTEAFF
TRBJ2-1 TRBD1 TRBV11-3 CASSFSGQGAYNEQFF
TRBJ2-3 TRBD2 TRBV10-3 CAISGLAGLGNTDTQYF
TRBJ1-6 TRBD1 TRBV5-1 CASSLAFRQGGDSPLHF
TRBJ1-4 TRBD1 TRBV5-1 CASSGMTGSEKLFF
TRBJ2-7 TRBD1 TRBV7-9 CASSLADRGREQYF
TRBJ1-5 . TRBV29-1 CSVGPGSNQPQHF
TRBJ2-5 TRBD2 TRBV6-2/TRBV6-3 CASSYSGSGGAIETQYF
TRBJ2-3 TRBD2 TRBV27 CASSGTIHGDTQYF
TRBJ1-2 . TRBV6-4 CASSDETGFGYTF
TRBJ1-5 TRBD1 TRBV7-2 CASSLRTGINSNQPQHF
TRBJ1-1 TRBD1 TRBV5-4 CASSLEIGRGHTEAFF
TRBJ1-5 . TRBV19 CASSISQGLGNQPQHF
TRBJ2-4 . TRBV25-1 CASSDRTVNFKNIQYF
TRBJ1-2 TRBD1 TRBV28 CASSLVGQFYGYTF
TRBJ2-5 . TRBV12-3/TRBV12-4 CASSFQSGTQYF
TRBJ2-7 . TRBV7-2 CASSFLQGSYEQYF
TRBJ2-2 . TRBV15 CATSRDGVGELFF
TRBJ1-2 TRBD1 TRBV6-4 CASSPGGGGTYGYTF
TRBJ1-3 . TRBV11-2 CASSLAGVSGNTIYF
TRBJ1-5 . TRBV6-6 CASTRDGNQPQHF
TRBJ1-1 . TRBV3-1/TRBV3-2 CASSQLLNTEAFF